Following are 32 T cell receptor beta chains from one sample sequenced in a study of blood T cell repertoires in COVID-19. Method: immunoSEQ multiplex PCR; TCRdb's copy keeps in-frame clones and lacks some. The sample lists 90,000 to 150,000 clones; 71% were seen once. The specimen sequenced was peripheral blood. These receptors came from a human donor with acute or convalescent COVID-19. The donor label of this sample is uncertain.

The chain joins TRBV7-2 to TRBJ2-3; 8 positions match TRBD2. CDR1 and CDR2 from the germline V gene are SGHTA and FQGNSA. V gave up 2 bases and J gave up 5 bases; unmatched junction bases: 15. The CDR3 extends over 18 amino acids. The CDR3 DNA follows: TGTGCCAGCAGCTTAAGCGGTCTTATAGGACTAGCAGGAGATACGCAGTATTTT. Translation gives CASSLSGLIGLAGDTQYF.

This chain's CDR3 is CASSLGLAGGSEETQYF. The CDR3 DNA reads TGTGCCAGTAGCCTAGGACTAGCGGGGGGATCGGAAGAGACCCAGTACTTC. The rearrangement links TRBV19 to TRBJ2-5; TRBD2 agrees at 14 bases. The germline CDR1 and CDR2 sequences are LNHDA and SQIVND (reference sequence). The CDR3 contains 17 residues. Trimming cost V 6 bases and J 3 bases; bases outside gene matches: 9.

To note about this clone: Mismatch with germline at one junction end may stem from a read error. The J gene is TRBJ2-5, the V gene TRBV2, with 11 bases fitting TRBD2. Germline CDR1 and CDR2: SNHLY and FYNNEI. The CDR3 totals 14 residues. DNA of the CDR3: TGTGCCACCAGTAGCGGGGGGGCCTGGGAGACCCAGTACTTC. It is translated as CATSSGGAWETQYF.

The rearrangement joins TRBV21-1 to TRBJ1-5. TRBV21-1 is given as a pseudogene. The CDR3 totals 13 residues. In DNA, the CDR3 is TGTGCCAGCAGTAGCTATAGCAATCAGCCCCAGCATTTT. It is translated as CASSSYSNQPQHF.

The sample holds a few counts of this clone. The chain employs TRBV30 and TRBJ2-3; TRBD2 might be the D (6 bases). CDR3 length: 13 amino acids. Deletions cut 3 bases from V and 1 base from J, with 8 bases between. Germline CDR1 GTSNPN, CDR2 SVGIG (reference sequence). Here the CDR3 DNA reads TGTGCCTGGAGGGAGCGGGGCACAGATACGCAGTATTTT. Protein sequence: CAWRERGTDTQYF.

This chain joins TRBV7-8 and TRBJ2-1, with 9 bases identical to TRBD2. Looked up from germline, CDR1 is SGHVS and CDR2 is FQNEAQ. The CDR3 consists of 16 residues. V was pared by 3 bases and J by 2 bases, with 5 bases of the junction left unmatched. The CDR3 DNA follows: TGTGCCAGCAGCTTGAGACTAGCGGTCCCCTACAATGAGCAGTTCTTC. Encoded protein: CASSLRLAVPYNEQFF.

The CDR3 DNA reads as TGTGCCAGCAGTTCAACAGGGAGCCAAGAGACCCAGTACTTC. Its protein product is CASSSTGSQETQYF. The rearrangement links TRBV6-5 to TRBJ2-5, with a weak D call TRBD1 (6 bases). The germline CDR1 and CDR2 sequences are MNHEY and SVGAGI. The ends were cut back, 4 bases at V and 1 base at J, with 10 bases in the middle. This CDR3 region has 14 residues.

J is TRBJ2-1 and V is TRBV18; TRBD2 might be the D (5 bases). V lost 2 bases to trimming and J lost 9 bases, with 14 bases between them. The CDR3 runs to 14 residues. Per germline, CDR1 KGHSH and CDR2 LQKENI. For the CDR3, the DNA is TGTGCCAGCTCACCAGACTCACGAGGGCCTGAGCAGTTCTTC. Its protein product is CASSPDSRGPEQFF.

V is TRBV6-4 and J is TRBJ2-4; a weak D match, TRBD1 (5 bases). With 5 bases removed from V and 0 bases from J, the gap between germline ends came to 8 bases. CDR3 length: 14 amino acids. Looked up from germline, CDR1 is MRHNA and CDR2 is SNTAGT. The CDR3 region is CASSRQLAKNIQYF. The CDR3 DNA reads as TGTGCCAGCAGTAGACAGCTAGCCAAAAACATTCAGTACTTC.

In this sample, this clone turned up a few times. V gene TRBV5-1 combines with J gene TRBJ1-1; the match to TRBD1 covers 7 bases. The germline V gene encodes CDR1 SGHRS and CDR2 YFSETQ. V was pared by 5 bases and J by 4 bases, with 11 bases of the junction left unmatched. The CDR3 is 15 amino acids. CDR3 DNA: TGCGCCAGCAGGGGGGGCGGGACAGTGAGCACTGAAGCTTTCTTT. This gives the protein CASRGGGTVSTEAFF. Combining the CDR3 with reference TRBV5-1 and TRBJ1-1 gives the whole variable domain KAGVTQTPRYLIKTRGQQVTLSCSPISGHRSVSWYQQTPGQGLQFLFEYFSETQRNKGNFPGRFSGRQFSNSRSEMNVSTLELGDSALYLCASRGGGTVSTEAFFGQGTRLTVV.

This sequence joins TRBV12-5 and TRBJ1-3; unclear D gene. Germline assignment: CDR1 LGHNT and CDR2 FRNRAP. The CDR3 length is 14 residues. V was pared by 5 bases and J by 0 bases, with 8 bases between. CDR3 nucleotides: TGTGCTAGTGGTCTACAGAGCTCTGGAAACACCATATATTTT. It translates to CASGLQSSGNTIYF.

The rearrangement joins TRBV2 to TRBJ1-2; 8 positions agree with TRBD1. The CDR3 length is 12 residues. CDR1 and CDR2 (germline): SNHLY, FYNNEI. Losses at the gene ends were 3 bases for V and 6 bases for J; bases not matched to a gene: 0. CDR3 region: CASSETGDGYTF. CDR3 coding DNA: TGTGCCAGCAGTGAGACAGGGGATGGCTACACCTTC.

The CDR3 DNA follows: TGCGCCAGCAGCTTGGTCCTAGCGATAAAAGAGACCCAGTACTTC. Encoded protein: CASSLVLAIKETQYF. V is TRBV5-1 and J is TRBJ2-5; possible D gene TRBD2, 6 bases. This CDR3 is built from 15 residues. V lost 0 bases, J lost 3 bases, and 12 bases lay in between. Germline loops: CDR1 SGHRS, CDR2 YFSETQ.

CDR3 amino acids: CASSRDRGRDQPQHF. CDR3 sequence (DNA): TGTGCCAGCAGTCGGGACAGGGGAAGGGATCAGCCCCAGCATTTT. This rearrangement joins TRBV2 to TRBJ1-5, with 10 bases identical to TRBD1. CDR3 length: 15 amino acids. V trimming: 5 bases; J trimming: 5 bases; junction bases outside the gene matches: 6. Germline assignment: CDR1 SNHLY and CDR2 FYNNEI.

This CDR3 reads CASRRDLSYEQYF. DNA for the CDR3: TGTGCCAGCAGGCGGGACCTCTCCTACGAGCAGTACTTC. The V gene is TRBV7-9, the J gene TRBJ2-7, with D maybe TRBD2 (6 bases). Germline V lookup: CDR1 SEHNR, CDR2 FQNEAQ (reference sequence). CDR3 length: 13 residues. The ends were cut back, 6 bases at V and 0 bases at J, with 9 bases in the middle.

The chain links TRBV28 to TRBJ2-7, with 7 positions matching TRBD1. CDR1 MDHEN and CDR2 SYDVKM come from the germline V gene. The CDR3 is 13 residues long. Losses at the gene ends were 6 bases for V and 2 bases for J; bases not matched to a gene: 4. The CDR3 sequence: CASRNRGAYEQYF. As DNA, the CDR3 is TGTGCCAGCAGAAACAGGGGAGCCTACGAGCAGTACTTC.

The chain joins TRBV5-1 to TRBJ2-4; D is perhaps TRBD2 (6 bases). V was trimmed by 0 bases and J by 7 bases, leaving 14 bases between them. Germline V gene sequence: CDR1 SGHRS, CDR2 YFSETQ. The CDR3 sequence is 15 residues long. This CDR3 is CASSLARRDPNIQYF. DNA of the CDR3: TGCGCCAGCAGCTTGGCCCGGCGGGACCCGAACATTCAGTACTTC.

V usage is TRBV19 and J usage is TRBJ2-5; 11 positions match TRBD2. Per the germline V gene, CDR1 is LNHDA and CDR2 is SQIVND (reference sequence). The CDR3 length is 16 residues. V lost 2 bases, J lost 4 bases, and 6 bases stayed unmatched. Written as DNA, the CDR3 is TGTGCCAGTAGTATAAGTGGGCTAGCGGGGGGAGAGACCCAGTACTTC. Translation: CASSISGLAGGETQYF.

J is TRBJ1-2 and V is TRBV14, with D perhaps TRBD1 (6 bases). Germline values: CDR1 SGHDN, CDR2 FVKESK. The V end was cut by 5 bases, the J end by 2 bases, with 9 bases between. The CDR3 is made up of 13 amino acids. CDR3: CASSTGSNYGYTF. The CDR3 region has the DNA TGTGCCAGCAGCACAGGGTCAAACTATGGCTACACCTTC.

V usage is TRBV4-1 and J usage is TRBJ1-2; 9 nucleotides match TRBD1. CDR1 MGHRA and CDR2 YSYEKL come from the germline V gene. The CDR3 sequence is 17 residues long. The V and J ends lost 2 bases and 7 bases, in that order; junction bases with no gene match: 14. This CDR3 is CASSQFTTGGGLGGYTF. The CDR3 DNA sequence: TGCGCCAGCAGCCAATTCACTACAGGGGGCGGTCTGGGTGGCTACACCTTC.

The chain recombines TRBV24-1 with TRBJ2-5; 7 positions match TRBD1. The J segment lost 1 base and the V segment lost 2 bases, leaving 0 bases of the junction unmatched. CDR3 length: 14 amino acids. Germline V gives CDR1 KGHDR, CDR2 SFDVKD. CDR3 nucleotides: TGTGCCACCAGTGATTACAGGGGCCAAGAGACCCAGTACTTC. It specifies CATSDYRGQETQYF.

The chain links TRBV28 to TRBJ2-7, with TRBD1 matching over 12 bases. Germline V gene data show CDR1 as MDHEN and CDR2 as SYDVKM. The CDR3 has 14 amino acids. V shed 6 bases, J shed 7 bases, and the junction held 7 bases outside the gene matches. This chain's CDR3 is CASRAGTGGDEQYF. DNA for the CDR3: TGTGCCAGCAGAGCCGGGACAGGGGGCGATGAGCAGTACTTC.

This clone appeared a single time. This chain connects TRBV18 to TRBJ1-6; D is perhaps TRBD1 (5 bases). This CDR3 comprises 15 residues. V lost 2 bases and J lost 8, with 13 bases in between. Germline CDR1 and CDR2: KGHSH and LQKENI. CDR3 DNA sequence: TGTGCCAGCTCACCATCGGGGGTTAGGGATTCACCCCTCCACTTT. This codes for CASSPSGVRDSPLHF.

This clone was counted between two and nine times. CDR3 sequence: CASSQNIFYNEQFF. Written as DNA, the CDR3 is TGTGCCAGCAGCCAAAACATTTTCTACAATGAGCAGTTCTTC. V gene TRBV3-1 (or the pseudogene TRBV3-2) combines with J gene TRBJ2-1, with D hard to call. The V gene's germline CDR1 is LGHDT and CDR2 YNNKEL (reference sequence). The CDR3 is made up of 14 amino acids. Trimming removed 2 bases from V and 3 bases from J, with 8 bases in between.

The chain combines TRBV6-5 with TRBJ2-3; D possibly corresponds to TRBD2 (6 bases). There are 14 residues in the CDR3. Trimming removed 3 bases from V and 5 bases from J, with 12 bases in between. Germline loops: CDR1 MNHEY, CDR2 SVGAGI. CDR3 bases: TGTGCCAGCAGTTATTTGCGGGGTGTAGATACGCAGTATTTT. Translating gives CASSYLRGVDTQYF.

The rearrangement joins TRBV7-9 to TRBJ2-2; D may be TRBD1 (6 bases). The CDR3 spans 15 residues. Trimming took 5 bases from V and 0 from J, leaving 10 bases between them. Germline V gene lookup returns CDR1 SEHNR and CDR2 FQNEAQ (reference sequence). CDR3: CASSPGHPNTGELFF. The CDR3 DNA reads TGTGCCAGCAGCCCGGGACACCCGAACACCGGGGAGCTGTTTTTT.

The CDR3 spells CASSLDFYRDDGYTF. The CDR3 DNA reads TGTGCCAGCAGCTTAGATTTTTACAGGGACGATGGCTACACCTTC. The chain recombines TRBV11-2 with TRBJ1-2, with a tentative D call TRBD1 (6 bases). V dropped 0 bases and J dropped 6 bases, with 14 bases sitting between them. Germline V gives CDR1 SGHAT, CDR2 FQNNGV. The CDR3 covers 15 residues.

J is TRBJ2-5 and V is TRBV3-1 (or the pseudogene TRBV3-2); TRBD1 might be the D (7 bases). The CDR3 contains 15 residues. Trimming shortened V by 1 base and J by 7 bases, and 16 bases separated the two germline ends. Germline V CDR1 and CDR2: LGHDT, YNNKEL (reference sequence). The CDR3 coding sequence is TGTGCCAGCAGCCAAGGAGCAGGGGGAGGCGGGACCCAGTACTTC. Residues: CASSQGAGGGGTQYF.

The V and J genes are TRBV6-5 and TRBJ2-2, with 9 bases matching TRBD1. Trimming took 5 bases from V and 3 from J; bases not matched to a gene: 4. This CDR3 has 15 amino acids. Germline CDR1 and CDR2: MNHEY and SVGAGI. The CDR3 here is CASSRDRAYTGELFF. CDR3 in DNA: TGTGCCAGCAGTCGGGACAGGGCGTACACCGGGGAGCTGTTTTTT.

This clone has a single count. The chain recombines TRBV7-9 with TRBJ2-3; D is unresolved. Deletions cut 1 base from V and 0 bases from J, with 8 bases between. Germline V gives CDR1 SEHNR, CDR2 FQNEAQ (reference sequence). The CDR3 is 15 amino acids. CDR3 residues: CASSLVFSSTDTQYF. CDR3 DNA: TGTGCCAGCAGCTTAGTGTTCAGTAGCACAGATACGCAGTATTTT.

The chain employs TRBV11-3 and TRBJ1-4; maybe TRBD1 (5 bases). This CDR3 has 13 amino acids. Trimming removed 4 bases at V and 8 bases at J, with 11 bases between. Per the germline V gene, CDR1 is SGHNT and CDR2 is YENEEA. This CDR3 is CASSSSRGEKLFF. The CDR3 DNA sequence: TGTGCCAGCAGCTCTAGCCGGGGGGAAAAACTGTTTTTT.

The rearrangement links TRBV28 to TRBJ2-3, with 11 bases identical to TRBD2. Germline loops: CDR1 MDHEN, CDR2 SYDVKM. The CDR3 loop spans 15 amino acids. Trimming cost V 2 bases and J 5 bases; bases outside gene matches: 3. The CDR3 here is CASSLVAGGQDTQYF. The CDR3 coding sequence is TGTGCCAGCAGTTTAGTAGCGGGGGGGCAAGATACGCAGTATTTT.